This TCR beta chain was retrieved from a study of cytomegalovirus exposure and HLA in healthy donors. Findings of the study overall: In vitro checks showed that a few CMV-associated chains really do target CMV antigens. Presence/absence analyses assumed roughly uniform sequencing depth across donors, which may not hold. Beyond CMV serostatus, there was no information to go on about immune exposure.

Germline assignment: CDR1 LNHDA and CDR2 SQIVND (reference sequence). CDR3 length equals 15 residues. V lost 0 bases and J lost 7, with 15 bases in between. In its sample, this clone was seen once. Its antigen is as yet unknown. Vbeta (60) and Jbeta (13) primers were used in the PCR. Profiled with immunoSEQ multiplex PCR; TCRdb holds only in-frame clones, not every one. This table holds 130,000 to 150,000 clones, just under 75% found once. The specimen sequenced was PBMCs. The TCR comes from a young woman in good health and CMV-seronegative. The V and J genes are TRBV19 and TRBJ1-2; no clear D. The CDR3 region is CASSIDRFEIGGYTF. The CDR3 DNA reads TGTGCCAGTAGTATAGACAGGTTCGAAATCGGTGGCTACACCTTC.